The rows below give T cell receptor beta chains drawn from one sample of a study of blood T cell repertoires in COVID-19. Clones were read by immunoSEQ multiplex PCR, and TCRdb kept only the in-frame ones, dropping some. The data show some 43,000 clones, approximately 88% seen once. Sequencing input: peripheral blood. These receptors all stem from a man between 60 and 75 years old with active COVID-19. Both conserved end residues are part of each CDR3. The D gene is left open where the match is weak. Size values are once, few and many counts, or a class for expanded clones, and some rows have none.

size: .
D: TRBD2
V: TRBV6-2/TRBV6-3
J: TRBJ2-7
length: 14
CDR3: CASSLAGPSYEQYF
DNA: TGTGCCAGCAGTCTAGCGGGCCCCTCCTACGAGCAGTACTTC

size: .
D: .
V: TRBV7-9
J: TRBJ1-5
length: 13
CDR3: CASSLGQVQPQHF
DNA: TGTGCCAGCAGCTTAGGACAGGTACAGCCCCAGCATTTT

size: .
D: TRBD2
V: TRBV3-1/TRBV3-2
J: TRBJ2-5
length: 16
CDR3: CASSQVPSGGRETQYF
DNA: TGTGCCAGCAGCCAAGTGCCTAGCGGGGGGCGGGAGACCCAGTACTTC

size: once
D: TRBD1
V: TRBV5-1
J: TRBJ2-1
length: 16
CDR3: CASRHDDRVVMDEQFF
DNA: TGCGCCAGCAGACATGACGACAGGGTAGTAATGGATGAGCAGTTCTTC

size: once
D: TRBD2
V: TRBV30
J: TRBJ2-1
length: 15
CDR3: CAWGSGRARYNEQFF
DNA: TGTGCCTGGGGAAGCGGGAGGGCCAGGTACAATGAGCAGTTCTTC

size: .
D: .
V: TRBV19
J: TRBJ1-1
length: 14
CDR3: CASSASVEGGGAFF
DNA: TGTGCCAGTAGTGCCTCGGTAGAGGGTGGAGGGGCTTTCTTT

size: .
D: .
V: TRBV25-1
J: TRBJ1-1
length: 15
CDR3: CASPRAPDRNTEAFF
DNA: TGTGCCAGCCCCCGAGCCCCCGACAGAAACACTGAAGCTTTCTTT

size: .
D: .
V: TRBV19
J: TRBJ1-5
length: 16
CDR3: CASRGRGGAGNQPQHF
DNA: TGTGCCAGTAGGGGGAGGGGAGGGGCCGGCAATCAGCCCCAGCATTTT

size: once
D: .
V: TRBV19
J: TRBJ1-6
length: 15
CDR3: CASSISGDYNSPLHF
DNA: TGTGCCAGTAGTATATCAGGGGATTATAATTCACCCCTCCACTTT

size: .
D: .
V: TRBV6-2/TRBV6-3
J: TRBJ2-2
length: 14
CDR3: CASSYRRGTGELFF
DNA: TGTGCCAGCAGTTACAGGCGGGGCACCGGGGAGCTGTTTTTT

size: .
D: .
V: TRBV27
J: TRBJ2-3
length: 15
CDR3: CASSLSGPYTDTQYF
DNA: TGTGCCAGCAGTTTATCGGGGCCCTACACAGATACGCAGTATTTT

size: once
D: TRBD2
V: TRBV11-3
J: TRBJ2-3
length: 16
CDR3: CASSFGLAGDTDTQYF
DNA: TGTGCCAGCAGCTTTGGACTAGCGGGAGACACAGATACGCAGTATTTT

size: .
D: .
V: TRBV7-6
J: TRBJ2-4
length: 17
CDR3: CASSNPQGDVAKNIQYF
DNA: TGTGCCAGCAGCAACCCACAGGGAGACGTAGCCAAAAACATTCAGTACTTC

size: .
D: .
V: TRBV19
J: TRBJ1-5
length: 16
CDR3: CASSIDLFTGPQPQHF
DNA: TGTGCCAGTAGTATAGATCTATTCACAGGGCCTCAGCCCCAGCATTTT

size: .
D: .
V: TRBV9
J: TRBJ1-6
length: 15
CDR3: CASSSPGQTNSPLHF
DNA: TGTGCCAGCAGCTCCCCTGGACAGACTAATTCACCCCTCCACTTT

size: .
D: TRBD1
V: TRBV30
J: TRBJ1-3
length: 16
CDR3: CAWSVPGGHSGNTIYF
DNA: TGTGCCTGGAGTGTCCCAGGGGGTCACTCTGGAAACACCATATATTTT

size: .
D: TRBD2
V: TRBV6-5
J: TRBJ2-5
length: 14
CDR3: CASSWLAGQETQYF
DNA: TGTGCCAGCAGTTGGTTAGCGGGCCAAGAGACCCAGTACTTC

size: .
D: TRBD2
V: TRBV7-3
J: TRBJ2-2
length: 16
CDR3: CASSPPGGGAGGELFF
DNA: TGTGCCAGCAGCCCCCCAGGCGGGGGGGCCGGCGGGGAGCTGTTTTTT

size: .
D: TRBD2
V: TRBV29-1
J: TRBJ2-1
length: 21
CDR3: CSVEDQIPPGLAGGRHNEQFF
DNA: TGCAGCGTTGAAGATCAGATACCTCCGGGACTAGCAGGGGGTCGCCACAATGAGCAGTTCTTC

size: .
D: TRBD2
V: TRBV30
J: TRBJ2-1
length: 17
CDR3: CAWSSPLLAASYNEQFF
DNA: TGTGCCTGGAGTTCACCCCTTCTAGCGGCCTCCTACAATGAGCAGTTCTTC

size: .
D: TRBD1
V: TRBV5-1
J: TRBJ1-2
length: 14
CDR3: CASNIAGTGDGYTF
DNA: TGCGCCAGCAATATAGCCGGGACAGGGGATGGCTACACCTTC

size: .
D: .
V: TRBV15
J: TRBJ1-2
length: 13
CDR3: CATSRDRGRGYTF
DNA: TGTGCCACCAGCAGAGATCGGGGGAGGGGCTACACCTTC

size: .
D: .
V: TRBV11-2
J: TRBJ2-1
length: 16
CDR3: CASSLGAGAYYNEQFF
DNA: TGTGCCAGCAGCTTGGGGGCGGGAGCCTACTACAATGAGCAGTTCTTC

size: few
D: TRBD2
V: TRBV27
J: TRBJ2-3
length: 15
CDR3: CASSFASGRVGSFHF
DNA: TGTGCCAGCAGTTTTGCTAGCGGGAGGGTGGGTTCGTTTCATTTT

size: .
D: TRBD1
V: TRBV9
J: TRBJ2-2
length: 14
CDR3: CASSTGQGAGELFF
DNA: TGTGCCAGCAGCACAGGACAGGGGGCCGGGGAGCTGTTTTTT

size: .
D: .
V: TRBV6-5
J: TRBJ1-3
length: 15
CDR3: CASSVHSQSGNTIYF
DNA: TGTGCCAGCAGCGTACACAGTCAGTCTGGAAACACCATATATTTT

size: .
D: .
V: TRBV4-1
J: TRBJ1-5
length: 16
CDR3: CASSQGEGGGNQPQHF
DNA: TGCGCCAGCAGCCAAGGTGAAGGGGGGGGAAATCAGCCCCAGCATTTT

size: .
D: .
V: TRBV28
J: TRBJ2-3
length: 15
CDR3: CASSLLGLSTDTQYF
DNA: TGTGCCAGCAGTTTATTGGGCCTCAGCACAGATACGCAGTATTTT

size: .
D: TRBD1
V: TRBV7-2
J: TRBJ1-1
length: 14
CDR3: CASSIQGSHTEAFF
DNA: TGTGCCAGCAGCATACAGGGGAGTCACACTGAAGCTTTCTTT

size: .
D: .
V: TRBV28
J: TRBJ2-1
length: 14
CDR3: CASTPHGDYNEQFF
DNA: TGTGCCAGCACGCCACACGGGGACTACAATGAGCAGTTCTTC

size: .
D: TRBD2
V: TRBV19
J: TRBJ2-1
length: 15
CDR3: CASRWGGYSYNEQFF
DNA: TGTGCCAGTAGATGGGGGGGTTACTCCTACAATGAGCAGTTCTTC

size: few
D: TRBD2
V: TRBV7-2
J: TRBJ2-1
length: 17
CDR3: CASSLDPLAGGRGEQFF
DNA: TGTGCCAGCAGCTTAGATCCCCTAGCGGGAGGGCGGGGCGAGCAGTTCTTC

size: .
D: .
V: TRBV10-1
J: TRBJ2-1
length: 15
CDR3: CASSESGAYLNEQFF
DNA: TGCGCCAGCAGTGAGTCAGGGGCTTATCTCAATGAGCAGTTCTTC

size: .
D: TRBD1
V: TRBV28
J: TRBJ1-1
length: 15
CDR3: CASGGQGKKYTEAFF
DNA: TGTGCCAGCGGGGGACAGGGGAAAAAGTACACTGAAGCTTTCTTT

size: once
D: .
V: TRBV24-1
J: TRBJ2-1
length: 12
CDR3: CATSEYLGEQFF
DNA: TGTGCCACCAGTGAGTACCTCGGTGAGCAGTTCTTC

size: .
D: .
V: TRBV24-1
J: TRBJ2-1
length: 15
CDR3: CATSDFRGAENEQFF
DNA: TGTGCCACCAGTGATTTTCGTGGGGCAGAGAATGAGCAGTTCTTC

size: .
D: TRBD1
V: TRBV11-2
J: TRBJ2-7
length: 13
CDR3: CASSLTGGGTWYF
DNA: TGTGCCAGCAGCTTGACAGGGGGCGGGACGTGGTACTTC

size: .
D: TRBD2
V: TRBV19
J: TRBJ2-7
length: 15
CDR3: CASSQGLAGVNEQYF
DNA: TGTGCCAGTAGCCAAGGGTTAGCGGGAGTCAACGAGCAGTACTTC

size: .
D: TRBD1
V: TRBV19
J: TRBJ2-2
length: 19
CDR3: CASSILGGQGSLGPGELFF
DNA: TGTGCCAGTAGTATCCTTGGGGGACAGGGGTCGTTGGGACCCGGGGAGCTGTTTTTT

size: .
D: TRBD2
V: TRBV18
J: TRBJ2-2
length: 15
CDR3: CASSETSPNTGELFF
DNA: TGTGCCAGCTCAGAGACTAGCCCGAACACCGGGGAGCTGTTTTTT

size: .
D: .
V: TRBV5-1
J: TRBJ2-4
length: 17
CDR3: CASSLEWTGIAKNIQYF
DNA: TGCGCCAGCAGCTTGGAATGGACTGGTATAGCCAAAAACATTCAGTACTTC

size: .
D: TRBD2
V: TRBV27
J: TRBJ2-3
length: 13
CDR3: CASSPREGDTQYF
DNA: TGTGCCAGCAGTCCCCGGGAGGGAGATACGCAGTATTTT

size: once
D: .
V: TRBV5-1
J: TRBJ2-7
length: 14
CDR3: CASSLAGEDYEQYF
DNA: TGCGCCAGCAGCTTGGCCGGGGAGGACTACGAGCAGTACTTC

size: .
D: .
V: TRBV5-8
J: TRBJ2-7
length: 18
CDR3: CASSPLPGLAMGSYEQYF
DNA: TGTGCCAGCAGCCCCCTCCCGGGACTGGCGATGGGATCCTACGAGCAGTACTTC

size: .
D: .
V: TRBV11-2
J: TRBJ1-1
length: 13
CDR3: CASSLAQGTEAFF
DNA: TGTGCCAGCAGCTTAGCGCAGGGCACTGAAGCTTTCTTT

size: .
D: TRBD1
V: TRBV6-5
J: TRBJ1-5
length: 15
CDR3: CASSTRQGADQPQHF
DNA: TGTGCCAGCAGTACCCGACAGGGGGCTGATCAGCCCCAGCATTTT

size: .
D: TRBD1
V: TRBV29-1
J: TRBJ2-7
length: 15
CDR3: CSASSGTGGRYEQYF
DNA: TGCAGCGCAAGCTCCGGGACAGGGGGCAGGTACGAGCAGTACTTC

size: few
D: TRBD1
V: TRBV2
J: TRBJ1-5
length: 15
CDR3: CASSGGRGHGQPQHF
DNA: TGTGCCAGCAGTGGGGGCAGGGGGCACGGTCAGCCCCAGCATTTT

size: .
D: TRBD1
V: TRBV28
J: TRBJ1-2
length: 14
CDR3: CASSPDRTSYGYTF
DNA: TGTGCCAGCAGTCCGGACAGGACGAGCTATGGCTACACCTTC

size: .
D: .
V: TRBV4-1
J: TRBJ2-5
length: 13
CDR3: CASSQRGQETQYF
DNA: TGCGCCAGCAGCCAACGAGGCCAAGAGACCCAGTACTTC

size: .
D: .
V: TRBV2
J: TRBJ1-2
length: 11
CDR3: CASNGVDTDTF
DNA: TGTGCCAGCAACGGAGTAGATACGGACACCTTC

size: .
D: .
V: TRBV7-2
J: TRBJ2-5
length: 14
CDR3: CASSLVRNQGTQYF
DNA: TGTGCCAGCAGCTTAGTGCGGAATCAAGGAACCCAGTACTTC

size: .
D: .
V: TRBV11-3
J: TRBJ1-1
length: 13
CDR3: CASSVGLNTEAFF
DNA: TGTGCCAGCAGCGTTGGCCTTAACACTGAAGCTTTCTTT

size: few
D: .
V: TRBV3-1/TRBV3-2
J: TRBJ1-1
length: 15
CDR3: CASSHYLEGGTEAFF
DNA: TGTGCCAGCAGCCATTACCTGGAGGGAGGCACTGAAGCTTTCTTT

size: .
D: TRBD1
V: TRBV28
J: TRBJ1-2
length: 15
CDR3: CASSFRDRLNYGYTF
DNA: TGTGCCAGCAGTTTCCGGGACAGGCTAAACTATGGCTACACCTTC

size: .
D: TRBD2
V: TRBV5-1
J: TRBJ2-1
length: 15
CDR3: CASSLDGGAYDEQFF
DNA: TGCGCCAGCAGCTTGGACGGGGGGGCTTATGATGAGCAGTTCTTC

size: .
D: TRBD1
V: TRBV5-1
J: TRBJ1-1
length: 14
CDR3: CASSLTGENTEAFF
DNA: TGCGCCAGCAGCTTGACAGGGGAGAACACTGAAGCTTTCTTT

size: once
D: .
V: TRBV7-2
J: TRBJ1-1
length: 13
CDR3: CASSLGQNTEAFF
DNA: TGTGCCAGCAGCTTAGGGCAGAACACTGAAGCTTTCTTT

size: .
D: .
V: TRBV11-2
J: TRBJ1-2
length: 14
CDR3: CASSRQSGNYGYTF
DNA: TGTGCCAGCAGCCGGCAGTCGGGGAACTATGGCTACACCTTC